The sequence of this T cell receptor beta chain was determined in a study of T-cell memory formation after mild COVID-19 (TCRdb year 2021). Background for the entire study: TCR sequence clusters from the two donors were found to be largely donor specific. In a couple of donors, T-cell clones that expanded and contracted after mild COVID-19 were followed by sequencing TCRalpha and TCRbeta repertoires longitudinally. Two young, previously healthy adult volunteers made up the cohort, one male and one female.

A word on this clonotype: The antigen it recognizes is unknown. No clone much larger than this one lies a single base away; base qualities are absent.

Instrument used: Illumina NovaSeq 6000. cDNA libraries for TCRalpha and TCRbeta were prepared by 5'RACE using constant-segment primers, with sample barcodes and unique molecular identifiers added. RNA was extracted from every sample with Trizol reagent. Amplification of the libraries took two PCR steps, and the second step added a second sample barcode plus Illumina TruSeq adapters. Libraries were sequenced on an Illumina NovaSeq with 2 x 150 bp paired-end reads. In the original analysis: Demultiplexing of reads and collapsing into UMI-guided consensus sequences were performed with migec v1.2.7. With mixcr v2.1.11, UMI consensuses were aligned to TRA and TRB V and J templates and assembled into clonotypes. Clonotypes were classified as expanded or contracted when called significant by both edgeR and NoisET, with noise models trained on biological replicates. For edgeR calls, a false discovery rate-adjusted p below 0.01 and a log2 fold-change threshold of 1 were applied. PCA with hierarchical clustering of max-normalized trajectories of the 1000 most abundant clonotypes was used as exploratory dynamics analysis. Separately sequenced CD4+ and CD8+ repertoires were used to assign a CD4 or CD8 phenotype to each responding clone. TCRdb passed the public sequencing reads through fastp at Q25 and MiXCR, retaining productive beta sequences. Entries that share a CDR3 protein sequence are merged under the most common genes and DNA. What appears here as the V and J calls and clone size reflects TCRdb's work, not the paper's. Counted in this sample were 250,000 to 300,000 distinct CDR3 sequences; about 16% of them appeared once. Jointly, the top ten make up 22% of the sample.

The CDR3, cysteine through phenylalanine, is 14 amino acids long. Kept here is only the CDR3 DNA, which spans 42 bases and is read in frame from base 1. V loses 0 bases, J loses 6 bases, and the germline ends lie 11 bases apart. For CDR1 and CDR2, the germline V gene lists LGHNA and YSLEER. Ficoll-Paque density gradient centrifugation was the method used to isolate PBMCs. Points the paper makes about the study in general: Some responding clones were found in pre-infection memory, which suggests that pre-existing cross-reactive memory T cells took part in the SARS-CoV-2 response. The second-wave clones that peaked on day 37 were not confirmed to be SARS-CoV-2 specific. Contracting CD4+ clones were found mainly in CM and EM memory subsets, while CD8+ clones were enriched in EMRA. Clones contracting from day 15 to 85 had balanced CD4/CD8 phenotypes, while a second wave expanding from day 15 to 37 was biased towards CD4+. The study covered only a couple of mild cases, and larger cohorts including severe cases with pre-infection samples were considered necessary.

This clonotype was obtained from a man aged 18 to 30 who had mild COVID-19 (a few samples of this study predate the infection). The sample titles of this study are shuffled in the database, so cell type and time point are left out; the donor was told from shared clones. The sequence joins TRBV4-3 to TRBJ1-1; 6 matching bases give a weak D call of TRBD1. Sequencing was done on a sample of PBMCs or a T cell subset sorted from them (not recorded which). The DNA sequence is as follows: TGCGCCAGCAGCCAAGATACAGGGCACGCTGAAGCTTTCTTT. Its amino acids are CASSQDTGHAEAFF.